Sequencing of this T cell receptor beta chain was carried out in a study of T cell repertoires in cytomegalovirus infection. Whole-study results and caveats: HLA-C-restricted CMV clonotypes gave the most frequent clonotype in two of eight donors.

There are 15 residues in the CDR3. V lost 3 bases and J lost 7; bases outside the gene matches: 9. CDR1 is DFQATT, CDR2 SNEGSKA, per germline (reference sequence). One entry per CDR3 protein results from TCRdb running MiXCR on the reads. The repertoire holds 200,000 to 300,000 distinct CDR3 sequences, with about an eighth as singletons. Points on this clonotype: Its cognate antigen is unknown.

The TCR was taken from a human donor in good health (CMV status not recorded). Some clones in this sample may be carry-over from other donors' samples. The specimen was PBMCs. The gene calls are TRBV20-1 and TRBJ1-6; TRBD1 matches 7 bases. CDR3 loop: CSASPTGQRNSPLHF. The CDR3 DNA follows: TGCAGTGCTAGCCCCACGGGACAGAGAAATTCACCCCTCCACTTT.